This T cell receptor (beta chain) was captured in a study of blood T cell repertoires in COVID-19. Across the whole study: The United States, Italy and Spain were the sources of the acute and convalescent COVID-19 samples.

This CDR3 has 14 residues. Germline CDR1 and CDR2: MNHEY and SVGAGI. V lost 6 bases, J lost 7 bases, and 18 bases lay in between. Per the authors' pipeline: Amplified reference gene primers provided the basis for estimating nucleated cell counts. Data came from immunoSEQ multiplex PCR; TCRdb stores just in-frame clones and leaves some out. V, J and clone size reflect that table, while D and trimming were determined from the DNA. This table has tens of thousands of clones, approximately 85% appearing once. The chain carries TRBV6-5 and TRBJ2-5, with TRBD1 as a possible D gene (5 bases). This TCR derives from a man in his forties or fifties with active COVID-19. Sequences were obtained from peripheral blood. CDR3 nucleotides: TGTGCCAGCAGCCCCAATGGGGCTTTCGGGACCCAGTACTTC. Translation gives CASSPNGAFGTQYF.